A selection of T cell receptor beta chains follows, all from one sample in a study of T cells in Graves' hyperthyroidism and ophthalmopathy. Each CDR3 protein gets one entry after TCRdb re-called the multiplex PCR reads with MiXCR. This sample yields about 700,000 distinct CDR3 sequences, of which approximately 14% are seen a single time; 10% belongs to the top ten. The sample taken for sequencing was blood. The source of these receptors is a young woman with Graves' hyperthyroidism. Each CDR3 is given with its conserved first and last residue. The D gene is left open where the match is weak. Only some rows state a clone size, as once, few, many or a class for expanded clones.

v_gene: TRBV11-2; d_gene: NA; abundance: many; j_gene: TRBJ2-1; CDR3aa: CASSRGPVNEQFF; CDR3nt: TGTGCCAGCAGCCGGGGCCCGGTAAATGAGCAGTTCTTC
v_gene: TRBV7-6; d_gene: NA; abundance: NA; j_gene: TRBJ1-3; CDR3aa: CASSLFGPAAGNTIYF; CDR3nt: TGTGCCAGCAGCTTATTTGGGCCGGCCGCTGGAAACACCATATATTTT
v_gene: TRBV20-1; d_gene: TRBD2; abundance: many; j_gene: TRBJ2-1; CDR3aa: CSAAGALLGYNEQFF; CDR3nt: TGCAGTGCAGCGGGAGCTCTGCTCGGATACAATGAGCAGTTCTTC
v_gene: TRBV6-2/TRBV6-3; d_gene: TRBD1; abundance: NA; j_gene: TRBJ1-2; CDR3aa: CASSSLEGAHPNYGYTF; CDR3nt: TGTGCCAGCAGTTCTCTCGAGGGGGCACACCCGAACTATGGCTACACCTTC
v_gene: TRBV11-3; d_gene: NA; abundance: many; j_gene: TRBJ2-7; CDR3aa: CASSWTDYEQYF; CDR3nt: TGTGCCAGCAGCTGGACGGACTACGAGCAGTACTTC
v_gene: TRBV12-3/TRBV12-4; d_gene: NA; abundance: few; j_gene: TRBJ2-1; CDR3aa: CASSLVSPGRNEQFF; CDR3nt: TGTGCCAGCAGTTTAGTCTCGCCAGGGAGGAATGAGCAGTTCTTC
v_gene: TRBV3-1; d_gene: TRBD2; abundance: many; j_gene: TRBJ2-3; CDR3aa: CASGETSPDTQYF; CDR3nt: TGTGCCAGCGGGGAGACTAGCCCAGATACGCAGTATTTT
v_gene: TRBV27; d_gene: NA; abundance: NA; j_gene: TRBJ1-2; CDR3aa: CASKDSHYGYTF; CDR3nt: TGTGCCAGCAAAGACTCCCACTATGGCTACACCTTC
v_gene: TRBV4-3; d_gene: NA; abundance: NA; j_gene: TRBJ2-5; CDR3aa: CASSQEGGGTREGTQYF; CDR3nt: TGCGCCAGCAGCCAAGAAGGAGGCGGGACCCGGGAAGGGACCCAGTACTTC
v_gene: TRBV28; d_gene: NA; abundance: many; j_gene: TRBJ1-1; CDR3aa: CASSLLMVINKNTEAFF; CDR3nt: TGTGCCAGCAGTTTATTGATGGTAATAAACAAGAACACTGAAGCTTTCTTT
v_gene: TRBV30; d_gene: NA; abundance: many; j_gene: TRBJ1-1; CDR3aa: CAWSVSGDTEAFF; CDR3nt: TGTGCCTGGAGTGTATCTGGAGACACTGAGGCTTTCTTT
v_gene: TRBV28; d_gene: TRBD2; abundance: NA; j_gene: TRBJ2-2; CDR3aa: CASSFRSGSPTGELFF; CDR3nt: TGTGCCAGCAGTTTCCGTAGCGGGAGTCCCACCGGGGAGCTGTTTTTT
v_gene: TRBV30; d_gene: TRBD1; abundance: many; j_gene: TRBJ1-3; CDR3aa: CAWKGTARNTIYF; CDR3nt: TGTGCCTGGAAAGGGACAGCCAGAAACACCATATATTTT
v_gene: TRBV29-1; d_gene: TRBD1; abundance: many; j_gene: TRBJ2-1; CDR3aa: CSVSRDRGPNEQFF; CDR3nt: TGCAGCGTTTCCCGGGACAGGGGGCCCAATGAGCAGTTCTTC
v_gene: TRBV28; d_gene: TRBD1; abundance: many; j_gene: TRBJ2-7; CDR3aa: CASSPTGTGGYEQYF; CDR3nt: TGTGCCAGCAGCCCCACCGGGACAGGGGGGTACGAGCAGTACTTC
v_gene: TRBV27; d_gene: TRBD2; abundance: NA; j_gene: TRBJ2-7; CDR3aa: CASAVAGVDEQYF; CDR3nt: TGTGCCAGTGCCGTAGCGGGAGTCGACGAGCAGTACTTC
v_gene: TRBV9; d_gene: NA; abundance: many; j_gene: TRBJ2-7; CDR3aa: CASSPRGVGNEQYF; CDR3nt: TGTGCCAGCAGCCCCCGGGGAGTGGGAAACGAGCAGTACTTC
v_gene: TRBV14; d_gene: NA; abundance: many; j_gene: TRBJ2-3; CDR3aa: CASSQDLGGPATPTQYF; CDR3nt: TGTGCCAGCAGCCAAGATCTCGGCGGGCCCGCCACACCTACGCAGTATTTT
v_gene: TRBV12-3/TRBV12-4; d_gene: TRBD1; abundance: few; j_gene: TRBJ1-4; CDR3aa: CASSGGQYATNEKLFF; CDR3nt: TGTGCCAGCAGCGGGGGACAGTATGCAACTAATGAAAAACTGTTTTTT
v_gene: TRBV20-1; d_gene: NA; abundance: NA; j_gene: TRBJ2-4; CDR3aa: CSARLVGRGNIQYF; CDR3nt: TGCAGTGCTAGATTGGTCGGTCGGGGGAACATTCAGTACTTC
v_gene: TRBV20-1; d_gene: NA; abundance: many; j_gene: TRBJ1-1; CDR3aa: CSASAGMNTEAFF; CDR3nt: TGCAGTGCTAGTGCAGGGATGAACACTGAAGCTTTCTTT
v_gene: TRBV12-3/TRBV12-4; d_gene: TRBD2; abundance: many; j_gene: TRBJ2-2; CDR3aa: CASTWGLVGGELFF; CDR3nt: TGTGCCAGCACCTGGGGACTAGTAGGCGGGGAGCTGTTTTTT
v_gene: TRBV6-5; d_gene: NA; abundance: many; j_gene: TRBJ2-3; CDR3aa: CASSYSPGVNTQYF; CDR3nt: TGTGCCAGCAGTTACTCCCCTGGGGTGAATACGCAGTATTTT
v_gene: TRBV28; d_gene: NA; abundance: NA; j_gene: TRBJ2-7; CDR3aa: CASSPQGNGHVEQHF; CDR3nt: TGTGCCAGCAGTCCCCAGGGTAACGGGCACGTCGAGCAGCACTTC
v_gene: TRBV7-2; d_gene: NA; abundance: few; j_gene: TRBJ2-1; CDR3aa: CASSSRFRNEQFF; CDR3nt: TGTGCCAGCAGCTCCCGATTCAGAAATGAGCAGTTCTTC
v_gene: TRBV5-6; d_gene: TRBD2; abundance: NA; j_gene: TRBJ2-7; CDR3aa: CASSLYGLAGGYEQYF; CDR3nt: TGTGCCAGCAGTTTATACGGACTAGCGGGAGGATATGAGCAGTACTTC
v_gene: TRBV6-1; d_gene: NA; abundance: many; j_gene: TRBJ1-1; CDR3aa: CATQRVWGTEAFF; CDR3nt: TGTGCCACCCAAAGGGTTTGGGGCACTGAAGCTTTCTTT
v_gene: TRBV6-1; d_gene: TRBD1; abundance: NA; j_gene: TRBJ2-7; CDR3aa: CASSDPGQGALEQYF; CDR3nt: TGTGCCAGCAGTGACCCCGGACAGGGGGCCCTCGAGCAGTACTTC
v_gene: TRBV5-5; d_gene: NA; abundance: once; j_gene: TRBJ2-2; CDR3aa: CASGSNTGELFF; CDR3nt: TGTGCCAGCGGCTCGAACACCGGGGAGCTGTTTTTT
v_gene: TRBV7-9; d_gene: NA; abundance: NA; j_gene: TRBJ1-4; CDR3aa: CASSQTGRNEKLFF; CDR3nt: TGTGCCAGCAGCCAGACGGGCCGCAATGAAAAACTGTTTTTT
v_gene: TRBV7-2; d_gene: NA; abundance: many; j_gene: TRBJ2-5; CDR3aa: CASSLRLAPEETQYF; CDR3nt: TGTGCCAGCAGCTTACGGCTAGCCCCGGAAGAGACCCAGTACTTC
v_gene: TRBV27; d_gene: TRBD2; abundance: many; j_gene: TRBJ2-7; CDR3aa: CASSGWTSGKTSYEQYF; CDR3nt: TGTGCCAGCAGCGGTTGGACTAGCGGGAAAACTAGCTACGAGCAGTACTTC
v_gene: TRBV28; d_gene: NA; abundance: many; j_gene: TRBJ2-5; CDR3aa: CASSIWTVSFPRNRETQYF; CDR3nt: TGTGCCAGCAGTATTTGGACAGTCTCTTTTCCCCGAAATCGAGAGACCCAGTACTTC
v_gene: TRBV28; d_gene: NA; abundance: many; j_gene: TRBJ1-4; CDR3aa: CASSLSRATNEKLFF; CDR3nt: TGTGCCAGCAGTTTATCCAGGGCAACTAATGAAAAACTGTTTTTT
v_gene: TRBV4-3; d_gene: NA; abundance: few; j_gene: TRBJ1-2; CDR3aa: CASSRGVGVYYGYTF; CDR3nt: TGCGCCAGCAGCCGCGGGGTGGGGGTCTACTATGGCTACACCTTC
v_gene: TRBV7-9; d_gene: TRBD2; abundance: NA; j_gene: TRBJ2-5; CDR3aa: CASSSQLAGAQETQYF; CDR3nt: TGTGCCAGCAGCTCACAACTAGCGGGAGCCCAAGAGACCCAGTACTTC
v_gene: TRBV9; d_gene: TRBD2; abundance: NA; j_gene: TRBJ2-7; CDR3aa: CASSAYEGLDYEQYF; CDR3nt: TGTGCCAGCAGCGCCTACGAGGGACTAGACTACGAGCAGTACTTC
v_gene: TRBV3-1; d_gene: TRBD2; abundance: many; j_gene: TRBJ2-1; CDR3aa: CASGLGVRGEQFF; CDR3nt: TGTGCCAGCGGACTAGGGGTGCGCGGTGAGCAGTTCTTC
v_gene: TRBV2; d_gene: NA; abundance: many; j_gene: TRBJ1-4; CDR3aa: CASSDAGARGSDLGTNEKLFF; CDR3nt: TGTGCCAGCAGTGACGCGGGGGCCCGGGGGTCGGATTTAGGGACTAATGAAAAACTGTTTTTT
v_gene: TRBV11-2; d_gene: NA; abundance: many; j_gene: TRBJ2-2; CDR3aa: CASSHPRRGRGTGELFF; CDR3nt: TGTGCCAGCAGCCATCCTCGGCGGGGACGTGGGACCGGGGAGCTGTTTTTT
v_gene: TRBV6-2/TRBV6-3; d_gene: TRBD1; abundance: once; j_gene: TRBJ2-1; CDR3aa: CASSTWTGRSYNEQFF; CDR3nt: TGTGCCAGCAGTACCTGGACAGGGAGGTCCTACAATGAGCAGTTCTTC
v_gene: TRBV19; d_gene: NA; abundance: many; j_gene: TRBJ1-2; CDR3aa: CASSIFEGRVDYGYTF; CDR3nt: TGTGCCAGTAGTATTTTCGAAGGGAGGGTCGACTATGGCTACACCTTC
v_gene: TRBV11-3; d_gene: NA; abundance: many; j_gene: TRBJ2-1; CDR3aa: CASSFRGTGAYNEQFF; CDR3nt: TGTGCCAGCAGCTTCCGAGGGACGGGGGCCTACAATGAGCAGTTCTTC
v_gene: TRBV19; d_gene: TRBD1; abundance: once; j_gene: TRBJ2-7; CDR3aa: CASSSDDRGLEQYF; CDR3nt: TGTGCCAGTAGTTCCGATGACAGGGGGCTCGAGCAGTACTTC
v_gene: TRBV6-1; d_gene: NA; abundance: NA; j_gene: TRBJ2-7; CDR3aa: CASSPEISVEQYF; CDR3nt: TGTGCCAGCAGTCCCGAAATTAGTGTAGAGCAGTACTTC
v_gene: TRBV28; d_gene: TRBD2; abundance: many; j_gene: TRBJ2-7; CDR3aa: CASSQTSGFSYEQYF; CDR3nt: TGTGCCAGCAGCCAGACTAGCGGGTTTTCCTACGAGCAGTACTTC
v_gene: TRBV13; d_gene: NA; abundance: NA; j_gene: TRBJ2-1; CDR3aa: CASSPTGRSRMNEQFF; CDR3nt: TGTGCCAGCAGCCCAACGGGTCGGTCAAGGATGAATGAGCAGTTCTTC
v_gene: TRBV7-9; d_gene: NA; abundance: many; j_gene: TRBJ1-1; CDR3aa: CASSLDSPGTEAFF; CDR3nt: TGTGCCAGCAGCTTAGACTCGCCGGGCACTGAAGCTTTCTTT
v_gene: TRBV6-1; d_gene: TRBD1; abundance: few; j_gene: TRBJ2-7; CDR3aa: CASRHGTGGPYEQYF; CDR3nt: TGTGCCAGCAGGCACGGGACAGGGGGTCCCTACGAGCAGTACTTC
v_gene: TRBV6-2/TRBV6-3; d_gene: TRBD2; abundance: many; j_gene: TRBJ2-1; CDR3aa: CATWGRLAGGGEQFF; CDR3nt: TGTGCCACCTGGGGCCGACTAGCGGGTGGTGGTGAGCAGTTCTTC
v_gene: TRBV7-9; d_gene: TRBD1; abundance: NA; j_gene: TRBJ1-2; CDR3aa: CASSTGQGNGYTF; CDR3nt: TGTGCCAGCAGCACCGGACAGGGGAATGGCTACACCTTC
v_gene: TRBV12-3/TRBV12-4; d_gene: NA; abundance: NA; j_gene: TRBJ2-1; CDR3aa: CASSARGNEQFF; CDR3nt: TGTGCCAGCAGCGCCAGGGGTAATGAGCAGTTCTTC